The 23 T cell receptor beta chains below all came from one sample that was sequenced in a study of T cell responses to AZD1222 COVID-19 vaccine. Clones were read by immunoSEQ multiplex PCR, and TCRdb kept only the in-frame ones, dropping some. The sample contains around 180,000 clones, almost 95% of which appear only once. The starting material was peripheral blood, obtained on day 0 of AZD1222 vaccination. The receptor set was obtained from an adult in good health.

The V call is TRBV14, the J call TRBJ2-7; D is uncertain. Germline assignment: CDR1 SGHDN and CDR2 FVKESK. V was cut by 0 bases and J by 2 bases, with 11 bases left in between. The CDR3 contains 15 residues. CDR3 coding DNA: TGTGCCAGCAGCCAAGATTTTGGGGTAACCTACGAGCAGTACTTC. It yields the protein CASSQDFGVTYEQYF.

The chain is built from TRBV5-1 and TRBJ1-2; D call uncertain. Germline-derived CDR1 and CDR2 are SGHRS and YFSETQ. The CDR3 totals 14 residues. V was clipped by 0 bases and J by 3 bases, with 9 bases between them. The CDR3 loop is CASSLDEGDYGYTF. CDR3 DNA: TGCGCCAGCAGCTTGGATGAGGGAGACTATGGCTACACCTTC.

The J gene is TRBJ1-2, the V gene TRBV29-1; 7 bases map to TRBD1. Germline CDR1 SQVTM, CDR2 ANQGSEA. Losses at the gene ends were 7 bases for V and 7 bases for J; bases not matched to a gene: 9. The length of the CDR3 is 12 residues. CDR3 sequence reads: CSGKTGYSGYTF. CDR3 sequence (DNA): TGCAGCGGCAAGACAGGGTACAGTGGCTACACCTTC.

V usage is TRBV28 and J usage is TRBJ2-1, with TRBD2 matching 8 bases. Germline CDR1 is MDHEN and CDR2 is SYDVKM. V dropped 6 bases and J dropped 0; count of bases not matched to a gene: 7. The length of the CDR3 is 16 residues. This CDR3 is CASRPPGGGSYNEQFF. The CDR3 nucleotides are TGTGCCAGCAGACCCCCGGGAGGGGGCTCCTACAATGAGCAGTTCTTC.

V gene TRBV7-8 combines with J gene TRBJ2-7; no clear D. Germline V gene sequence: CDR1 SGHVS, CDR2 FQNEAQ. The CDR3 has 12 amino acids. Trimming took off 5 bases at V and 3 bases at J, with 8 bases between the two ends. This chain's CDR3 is CASSPQIYEQYF. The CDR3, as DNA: TGTGCCAGCAGCCCCCAAATCTACGAGCAGTACTTC.

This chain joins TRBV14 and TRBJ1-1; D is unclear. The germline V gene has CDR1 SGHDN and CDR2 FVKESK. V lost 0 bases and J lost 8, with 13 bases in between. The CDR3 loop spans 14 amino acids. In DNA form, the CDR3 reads TGTGCCAGCAGCCAAGATATTAGGTTGGGCGAAGCTTTCTTT. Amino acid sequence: CASSQDIRLGEAFF. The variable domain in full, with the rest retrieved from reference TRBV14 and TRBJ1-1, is EAGVTQFPSHSVIEKGQTVTLRCDPISGHDNLYWYRRVMGKEIKFLLHFVKESKQDESGMPNNRFLAERTGGTYSTLKVQPAELEDSGVYFCASSQDIRLGEAFFGQGTRLTVV.

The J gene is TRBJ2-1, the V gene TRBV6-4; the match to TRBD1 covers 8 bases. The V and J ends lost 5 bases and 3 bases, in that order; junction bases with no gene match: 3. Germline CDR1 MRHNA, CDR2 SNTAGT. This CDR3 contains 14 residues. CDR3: CASSPGQDYNEQFF. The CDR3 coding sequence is TGTGCCAGCAGTCCGGGACAGGACTACAATGAGCAGTTCTTC.

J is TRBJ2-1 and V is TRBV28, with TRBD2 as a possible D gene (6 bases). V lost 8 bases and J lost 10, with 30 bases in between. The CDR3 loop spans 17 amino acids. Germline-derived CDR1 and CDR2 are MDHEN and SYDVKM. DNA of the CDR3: TGTGCCAGCCACCCGTTCGGACGGACACTAGCCCTAAAAGAGCAGTTCTTC. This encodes CASHPFGRTLALKEQFF. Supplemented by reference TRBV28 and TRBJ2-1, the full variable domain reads DVKVTQSSRYLVKRTGEKVFLECVQDMDHENMFWYRQDPGLGLRLIYFSYDVKMKEKGDIPEGYSVSREKKERFSLILESASTNQTSMYLCASHPFGRTLALKEQFFGPGTRLTVL.

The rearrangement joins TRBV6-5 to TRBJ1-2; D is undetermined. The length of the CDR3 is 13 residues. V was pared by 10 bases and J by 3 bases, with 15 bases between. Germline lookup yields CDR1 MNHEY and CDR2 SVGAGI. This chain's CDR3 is CATPGGPYYGYTF. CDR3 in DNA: TGTGCCACTCCGGGAGGGCCCTACTATGGCTACACCTTC.

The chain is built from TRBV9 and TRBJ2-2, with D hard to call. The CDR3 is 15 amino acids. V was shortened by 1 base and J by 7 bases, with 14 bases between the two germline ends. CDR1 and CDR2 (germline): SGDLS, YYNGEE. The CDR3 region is CASSVKDWIVGELFF. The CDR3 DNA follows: TGTGCCAGCAGCGTAAAAGACTGGATCGTCGGGGAGCTGTTTTTT.

For the CDR3, the DNA is TGTGCCAGCACCGCCTCGGGGACAGGGGGCCATGTAAAACTGTTTTTT. It specifies CASTASGTGGHVKLFF. This rearrangement joins TRBV27 to TRBJ1-4; TRBD1 aligns across 12 bases. Germline lookup yields CDR1 MNHEY and CDR2 SMNVEV (reference sequence). This CDR3 region has 16 residues. Trimming cost V 7 bases and J 10 bases; bases outside gene matches: 13.

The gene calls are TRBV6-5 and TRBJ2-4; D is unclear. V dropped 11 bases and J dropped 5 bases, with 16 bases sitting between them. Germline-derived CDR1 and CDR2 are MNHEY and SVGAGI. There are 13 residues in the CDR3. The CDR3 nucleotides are TGTGCCGGCCGGACCCTGGGCGAAAACATTCAGTACTTC. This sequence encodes CAGRTLGENIQYF.

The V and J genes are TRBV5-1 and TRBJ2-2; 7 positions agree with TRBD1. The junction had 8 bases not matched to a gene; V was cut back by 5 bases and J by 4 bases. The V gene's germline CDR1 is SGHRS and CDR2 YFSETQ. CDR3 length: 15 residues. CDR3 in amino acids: CASSLTGLGTGELFF. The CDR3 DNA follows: TGCGCCAGCAGTTTGACAGGGCTTGGCACCGGGGAGCTGTTTTTT.

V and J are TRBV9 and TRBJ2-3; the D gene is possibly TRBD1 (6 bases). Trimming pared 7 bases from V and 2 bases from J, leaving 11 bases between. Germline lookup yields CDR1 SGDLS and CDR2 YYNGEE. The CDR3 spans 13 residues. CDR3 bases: TGTGCCAGCTCGACAGGACTCACAGATACGCAGTATTTT. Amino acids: CASSTGLTDTQYF. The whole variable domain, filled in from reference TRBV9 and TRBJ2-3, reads DSGVTQTPKHLITATGQRVTLRCSPRSGDLSVYWYQQSLDQGLQFLIQYYNGEERAKGNILERFSAQQFPDLHSELNLSSLELGDSALYFCASSTGLTDTQYFGPGTRLTVL.

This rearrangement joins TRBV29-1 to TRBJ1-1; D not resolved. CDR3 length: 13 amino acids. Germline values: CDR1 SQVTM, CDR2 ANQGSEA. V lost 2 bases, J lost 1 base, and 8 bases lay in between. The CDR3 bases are TGCAGCGTTGAATCCAGGTCGAACACTGAAGCTTTCTTT. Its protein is CSVESRSNTEAFF.

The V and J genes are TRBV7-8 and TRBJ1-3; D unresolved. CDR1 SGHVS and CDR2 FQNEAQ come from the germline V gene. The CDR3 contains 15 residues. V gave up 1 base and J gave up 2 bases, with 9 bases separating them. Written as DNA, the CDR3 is TGTGCCAGCAGCTTAGATCTAGGCACTGGAAACACCATATATTTT. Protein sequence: CASSLDLGTGNTIYF.

CDR3 DNA: TGTGCCAGCTCCCAGGGAGTGAACACTGAAGCTTTCTTT. Encoded protein: CASSQGVNTEAFF. The genes are TRBV18 and TRBJ1-1; tentatively, D is TRBD1 (5 bases). V lost 6 bases to trimming and J lost 0 bases, with 8 bases between them. This CDR3 is built from 13 residues. The V gene's germline CDR1 is KGHSH and CDR2 LQKENI.

CDR3 coding DNA: TGTGCCACCAGCAGAGATGTGGGCGGCTACACCTTC. Its translation: CATSRDVGGYTF. The chain uses TRBV15 and TRBJ1-2; no reliable D call. The germline CDR1 and CDR2 sequences are LNHNV and YYDKDF (reference sequence). V lost 0 bases, J lost 8 bases, and 7 bases lay in between. CDR3 length: 12 amino acids.

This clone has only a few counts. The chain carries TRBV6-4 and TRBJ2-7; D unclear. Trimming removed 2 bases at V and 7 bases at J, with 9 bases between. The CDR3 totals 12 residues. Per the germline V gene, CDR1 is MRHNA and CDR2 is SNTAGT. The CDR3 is CASSDRAGEQYF. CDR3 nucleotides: TGTGCCAGCAGTGACAGGGCTGGGGAGCAGTACTTC.

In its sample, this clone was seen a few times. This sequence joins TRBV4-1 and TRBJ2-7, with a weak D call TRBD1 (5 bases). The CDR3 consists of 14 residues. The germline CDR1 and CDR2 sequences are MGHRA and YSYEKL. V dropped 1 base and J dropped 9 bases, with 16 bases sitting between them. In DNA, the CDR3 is TGCGCCAGCAGCCAAGTACAGGATGAGCTTGGGCAGTACTTC. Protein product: CASSQVQDELGQYF.

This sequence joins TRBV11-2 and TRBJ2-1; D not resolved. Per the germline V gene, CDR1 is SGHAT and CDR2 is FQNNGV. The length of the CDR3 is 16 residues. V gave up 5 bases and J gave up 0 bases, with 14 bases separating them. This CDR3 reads CASSPLQMRSYNEQFF. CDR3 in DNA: TGTGCCAGCAGCCCCTTACAGATGCGCTCCTACAATGAGCAGTTCTTC.

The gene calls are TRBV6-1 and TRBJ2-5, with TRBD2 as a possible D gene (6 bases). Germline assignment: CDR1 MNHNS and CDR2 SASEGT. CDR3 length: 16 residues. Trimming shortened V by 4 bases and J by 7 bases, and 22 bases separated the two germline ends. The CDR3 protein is CASSAGIGSGFGTQYF. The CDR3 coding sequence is TGTGCCAGCAGTGCGGGGATCGGGAGTGGTTTCGGGACCCAGTACTTC.

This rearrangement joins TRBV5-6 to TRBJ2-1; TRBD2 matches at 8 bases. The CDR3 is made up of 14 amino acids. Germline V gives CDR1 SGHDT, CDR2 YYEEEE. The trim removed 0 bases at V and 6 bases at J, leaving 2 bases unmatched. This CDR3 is CASSLVGTSNEQFF. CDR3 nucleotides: TGTGCCAGCAGCTTGGTAGGGACTAGCAATGAGCAGTTCTTC. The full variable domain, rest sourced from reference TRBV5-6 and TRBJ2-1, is DAGVTQSPTHLIKTRGQQVTLRCSPKSGHDTVSWYQQALGQGPQFIFQYYEEEERQRGNFPDRFSGHQFPNYSSELNVNALLLGDSALYLCASSLVGTSNEQFFGPGTRLTVL.